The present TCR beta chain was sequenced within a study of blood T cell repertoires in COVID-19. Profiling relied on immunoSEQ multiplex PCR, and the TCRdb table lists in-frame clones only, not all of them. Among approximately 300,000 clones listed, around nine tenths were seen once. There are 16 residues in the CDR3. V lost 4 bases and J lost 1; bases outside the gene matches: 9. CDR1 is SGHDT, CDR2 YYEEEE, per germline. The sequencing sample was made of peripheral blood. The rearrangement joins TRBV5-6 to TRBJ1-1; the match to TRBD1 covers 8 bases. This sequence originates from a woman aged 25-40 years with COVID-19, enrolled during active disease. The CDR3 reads CASSAVGQEGNTEAFF. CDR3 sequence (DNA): TGTGCCAGCAGCGCGGTGGGACAGGAGGGGAACACTGAAGCTTTCTTT. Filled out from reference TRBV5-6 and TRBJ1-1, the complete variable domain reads DAGVTQSPTHLIKTRGQQVTLRCSPKSGHDTVSWYQQALGQGPQFIFQYYEEEERQRGNFPDRFSGHQFPNYSSELNVNALLLGDSALYLCASSAVGQEGNTEAFFGQGTRLTVV.